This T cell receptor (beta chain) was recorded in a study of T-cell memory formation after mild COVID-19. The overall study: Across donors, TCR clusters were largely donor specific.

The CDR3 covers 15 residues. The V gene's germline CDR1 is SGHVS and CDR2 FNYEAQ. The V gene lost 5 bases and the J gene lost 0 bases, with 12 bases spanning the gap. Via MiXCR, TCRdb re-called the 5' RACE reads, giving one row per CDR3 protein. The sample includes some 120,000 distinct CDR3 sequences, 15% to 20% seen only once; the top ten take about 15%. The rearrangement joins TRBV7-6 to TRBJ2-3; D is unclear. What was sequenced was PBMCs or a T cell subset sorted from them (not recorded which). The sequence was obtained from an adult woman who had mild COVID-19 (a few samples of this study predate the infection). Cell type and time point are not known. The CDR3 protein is CASSPRTASTDTQYF. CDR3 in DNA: TGTGCCAGCAGCCCGCGGACGGCTAGCACAGATACGCAGTATTTT.